This T cell receptor (beta chain) was sequenced for a study of prognosis after radiotherapy for stage I lung cancer. Study conclusions and caveats: Gene usage of TRBV and TRBJ reportedly differed between patients with and without metastases.

Genomic DNA yielded TCR beta CDR3, amplified by two-round multiplex PCR. Every TRBV and TRBJ gene had its own specific primer in first-round PCR. One entry per CDR3 protein, called by TCRdb with MiXCR from the multiplex PCR reads. The data show approximately 30,000 distinct CDR3 sequences, around 30% seen once. The sample holds many counts of this clonotype. Its antigen is as yet unknown. J lost 10 bases, V lost 4 bases, and 9 bases had no gene match. The CDR3 is made up of 14 amino acids. Sample: PBMCs, taken before or after stereotactic body radiation therapy (not recorded which). This TCR derives from a donor aged 50 or older with non-small cell lung cancer. The chain couples TRBV12-3 or TRBV12-4 to TRBJ2-3; 9 bases are shared with TRBD2. The CDR3 spells CASSWLAGPSAQYF. DNA of the CDR3: TGTGCCAGCAGTTGGCTAGCGGGGCCTAGCGCGCAGTATTTT.